The T cell receptor beta chain described here comes from a study of blood T cell repertoires in COVID-19. Generated by immunoSEQ multiplex PCR, the TCRdb table keeps only in-frame clones and is missing some. The data hold 100,000 to 150,000 clones, with approximately 74% observed a single time. The ends lost 4 bases at V and 4 bases at J; junction bases unmatched: 2. Germline V gene lookup returns CDR1 MNHNY and CDR2 SVGAGI (reference sequence). The CDR3 is made up of 14 amino acids. This chain links TRBV6-6 with TRBJ1-1; 11 bases are a match to TRBD1. The sequence was obtained from an elderly man with COVID-19, enrolled during active disease. The source material was peripheral blood. CDR3 in amino acids: CASSWGQGGTEAFF. Written as DNA, the CDR3 is TGTGCCAGCAGTTGGGGACAGGGGGGCACTGAAGCTTTCTTT.